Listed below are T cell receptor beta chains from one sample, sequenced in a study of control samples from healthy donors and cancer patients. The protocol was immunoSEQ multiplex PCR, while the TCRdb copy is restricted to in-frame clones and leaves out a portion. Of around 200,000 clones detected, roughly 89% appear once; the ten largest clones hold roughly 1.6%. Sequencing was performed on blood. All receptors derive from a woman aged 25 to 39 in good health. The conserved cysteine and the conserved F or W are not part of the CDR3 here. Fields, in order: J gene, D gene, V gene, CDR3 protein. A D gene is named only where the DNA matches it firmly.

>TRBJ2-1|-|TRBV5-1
ASSGGGNEQF
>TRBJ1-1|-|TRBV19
ASSRDRRSTEAF
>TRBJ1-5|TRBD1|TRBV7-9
ASSLGTGRDQPQH
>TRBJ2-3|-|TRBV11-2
ASSLTPSSTDTQY
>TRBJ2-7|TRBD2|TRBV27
ASSSASGSEQY
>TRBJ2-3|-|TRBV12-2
ASRPGEDTQY
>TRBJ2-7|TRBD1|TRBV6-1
ASSESPDRGYEQY
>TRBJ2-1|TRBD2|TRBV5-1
ASSPPTSGGANEQF
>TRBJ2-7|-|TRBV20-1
SASSGATYEQY
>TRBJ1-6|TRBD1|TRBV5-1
ASSLGSGGNNSPLH
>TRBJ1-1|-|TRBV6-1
ASSETRGNTEAF
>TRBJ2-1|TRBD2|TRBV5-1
ASSLLGGLAGGDEQF
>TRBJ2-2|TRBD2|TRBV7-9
ASSPGTSAGELF
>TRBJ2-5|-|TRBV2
ARRRQETQY
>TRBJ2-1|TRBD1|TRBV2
ASSARTGRSNEQF
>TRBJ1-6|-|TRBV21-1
ASSKRDNNSPLH
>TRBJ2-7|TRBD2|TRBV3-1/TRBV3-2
ASSQKTGTSGRGEQY
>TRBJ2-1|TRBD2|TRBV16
ASSGTSGRVYEQF
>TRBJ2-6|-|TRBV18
ASSAEVSGANVLT
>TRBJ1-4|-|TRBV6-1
ASSEAQGLGNEKLF
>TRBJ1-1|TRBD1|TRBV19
ASSMDRVNTEAF
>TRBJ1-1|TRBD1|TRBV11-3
ASSRGQVNTEAF
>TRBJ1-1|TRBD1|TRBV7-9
ASSPGTGDTEAF
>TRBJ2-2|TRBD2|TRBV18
ASSPGLAGRNTGELF
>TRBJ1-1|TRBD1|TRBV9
ASSVAGTDNTEAF
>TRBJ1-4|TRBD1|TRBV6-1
ASSEASGGVEKLF
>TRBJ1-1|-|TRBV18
ASSPATQYTEAF
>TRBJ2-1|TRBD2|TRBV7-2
ASSLLAGVEQF
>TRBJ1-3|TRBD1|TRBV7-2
ASSLATGRGNTIY
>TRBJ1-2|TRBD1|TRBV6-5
ASSTGVGYT
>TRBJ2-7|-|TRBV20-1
SARDTRGQY
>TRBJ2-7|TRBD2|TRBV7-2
ASSLERGNYEQY
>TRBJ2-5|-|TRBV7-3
ASSLMLYQETQY
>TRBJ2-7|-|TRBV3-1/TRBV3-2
ASSQDLGQSSYEQY
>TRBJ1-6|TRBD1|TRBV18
ASSPLQGAGNSPLH
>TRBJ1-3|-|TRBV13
ASSFSSSGNTIY
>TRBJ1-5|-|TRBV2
ASSEQRGNQPQH
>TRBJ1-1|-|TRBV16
ASSQYSQVNTEAF
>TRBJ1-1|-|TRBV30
AWRTMNTEAF
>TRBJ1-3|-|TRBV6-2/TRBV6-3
ASSYGRGGNTIY
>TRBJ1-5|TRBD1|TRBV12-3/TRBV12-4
ASSLGQHQPQH
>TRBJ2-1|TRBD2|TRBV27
ASSGSGGAYNEQF
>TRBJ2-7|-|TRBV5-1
ASSLYANSYEQY
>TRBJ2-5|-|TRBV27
ASSLRGGAAGRETQY
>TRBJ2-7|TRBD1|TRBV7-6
ASSLGPGTGDPYEQY
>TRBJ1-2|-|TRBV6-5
ASSPGGSNYGYT
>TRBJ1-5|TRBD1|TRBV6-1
ASSELDRGDQPQH
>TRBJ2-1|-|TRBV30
AWSAPGTHNEQF
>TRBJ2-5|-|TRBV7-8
ASSSPTWYQETQY
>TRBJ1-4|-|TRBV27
ASSLGGEKLF
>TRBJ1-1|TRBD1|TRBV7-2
ASSSDRGTEAF
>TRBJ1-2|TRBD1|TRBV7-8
ASSLVGTDGQYGYT
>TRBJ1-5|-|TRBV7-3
ASSLSGGNQPQH
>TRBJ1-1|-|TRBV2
ASSGGPTDEAF
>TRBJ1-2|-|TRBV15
ATSRGGQYGYT
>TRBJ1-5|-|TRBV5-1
ASSLHGGNQPQH
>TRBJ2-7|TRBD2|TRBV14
ASSQDRTSGRIYEQY